This entry lists 16 T cell receptor beta chains sequenced from one sample in a study of T cells in Graves' hyperthyroidism and ophthalmopathy. Template material for amplifying TCR beta CDR3 regions consisted of RNA transcripts. TCR CDR3 regions were first amplified by RT-PCR with HTBI primers. One entry per CDR3 protein results from TCRdb running MiXCR on the multiplex PCR reads. The data show about 640,000 distinct CDR3 sequences, 20% seen once. The sequenced sample was blood. The receptors were sampled from a man aged 25 to 40 with Graves' ophthalmopathy.

The gene calls are TRBV5-4 and TRBJ2-1; 10 bases are shared with TRBD1. The CDR3 extends over 15 amino acids. Looked up from germline, CDR1 is SGHNT and CDR2 is YYREEE (reference sequence). With V trimmed by 3 bases and J by 7 bases, 7 bases remained unmatched. The chain's CDR3 is CASSSSQDRGNEQFF. The CDR3 DNA follows: TGTGCCAGCAGCTCCTCACAGGACAGGGGGAATGAGCAGTTCTTC.

V usage is TRBV28 and J usage is TRBJ2-5; TRBD1 agrees at 7 bases. This CDR3 contains 15 residues. The germline V gene has CDR1 MDHEN and CDR2 SYDVKM. Trimming took 6 bases from V and 2 from J; bases not matched to a gene: 9. CDR3 loop: CASSHRDRAQETQYF. In DNA, the CDR3 is TGTGCCAGCAGCCATCGGGACAGAGCTCAAGAGACCCAGTACTTC. Supplemented by reference TRBV28 and TRBJ2-5, the full variable domain reads DVKVTQSSRYLVKRTGEKVFLECVQDMDHENMFWYRQDPGLGLRLIYFSYDVKMKEKGDIPEGYSVSREKKERFSLILESASTNQTSMYLCASSHRDRAQETQYFGPGTRLLVL.

This chain links TRBV20-1 with TRBJ2-3; no definite D call. Trimming cost V 7 bases and J 0 bases, with 8 bases left between them. This CDR3 has 12 residues. The germline V gene has CDR1 DFQATT and CDR2 SNEGSKA (reference sequence). CDR3 nucleotide sequence: TGCAGTGTCAGATCTAGCACAGATACGCAGTATTTT. Protein sequence: CSVRSSTDTQYF.

In its sample, this clonotype was seen many times. This chain links TRBV3-1 with TRBJ2-7; 11 nucleotides align to TRBD2. J gave up 5 bases and V 1 base, and 1 base lay outside the gene matches. The CDR3 has 14 amino acids. The germline CDR1 and CDR2 sequences are LGHDT and YNNKEL (reference sequence). CDR3: CASSQAGLADEQYF. In nucleotides, the CDR3 is TGTGCCAGCAGCCAAGCGGGACTAGCGGACGAGCAGTACTTC.

This clonotype has more than one count but fewer than ten. The genes are TRBV6-2 or TRBV6-3 and TRBJ2-3; TRBD2 matches at 8 bases. V shed 0 bases, J shed 2 bases, and the junction held 13 bases outside the gene matches. From germline, CDR1 is MNHEY and CDR2 SVGEGT. This CDR3 spans 19 amino acids. Written as DNA, the CDR3 is TGTGCCAGCAGTTACTCGTTCCAGCGGGAGACCTTATTCACAGATACGCAGTATTTT. It is translated as CASSYSFQRETLFTDTQYF.

The chain has TRBV7-9 and TRBJ1-2; D remains unclear. This CDR3 is built from 14 residues. V was shortened by 0 bases and J by 0 bases, with 5 bases between the two germline ends. The V gene's germline CDR1 is SEHNR and CDR2 FQNEAQ (reference sequence). In DNA form, the CDR3 reads TGTGCCAGCAGCTTAGCGGTCCCTAACTATGGCTACACCTTC. Translation gives CASSLAVPNYGYTF.

This clonotype turned up a few times. V gene TRBV18 combines with J gene TRBJ2-1; D is undetermined. Trimming shortened V by 3 bases and J by 3 bases, and 6 bases separated the two germline ends. The germline V gene encodes CDR1 KGHSH and CDR2 LQKENI. The CDR3 runs 13 residues. The CDR3 DNA reads as TGTGCCAGCTCACCGGTCGGCTACAATGAGCAGTTCTTC. Residues: CASSPVGYNEQFF.

The V gene is TRBV3-1, the J gene TRBJ1-3; D is perhaps TRBD1 (6 bases). Germline V gene lookup returns CDR1 LGHDT and CDR2 YNNKEL (reference sequence). CDR3 length equals 14 residues. V dropped 4 bases and J dropped 8 bases, with 15 bases sitting between them. Here the CDR3 reads CASSLTQGWDTIYF. The CDR3 region has the DNA TGTGCCAGCAGCCTTACTCAGGGGTGGGACACCATATATTTT.

The chain carries TRBV6-1 and TRBJ2-6; D call uncertain. Trimming shortened V by 6 bases and J by 0 bases, and 9 bases separated the two germline ends. CDR1 is MNHNS and CDR2 is SASEGT in the germline V gene. The CDR3 runs 15 residues. The CDR3 region is CASSDQTSGANVLTF. The CDR3 DNA follows: TGTGCCAGCAGCGACCAAACCTCTGGGGCCAACGTCCTGACTTTC.

This clonotype was seen ten or more times. This chain links TRBV5-1 with TRBJ2-5, with 8 bases identical to TRBD1. The CDR3 consists of 16 residues. The germline V gene has CDR1 SGHRS and CDR2 YFSETQ. The ends lost 4 bases at V and 2 bases at J; junction bases unmatched: 10. CDR3 bases: TGCGCCAGCAGCCTGACTACGGGACAGGTACAAGAGACCCAGTACTTC. Its protein is CASSLTTGQVQETQYF.

This clonotype was counted at least ten times. This sequence joins TRBV5-1 and TRBJ2-1; 7 nucleotides match TRBD1. Trimming took 4 bases from V and 4 from J; bases not matched to a gene: 14. The CDR3 is 17 amino acids. Germline V gives CDR1 SGHRS, CDR2 YFSETQ. Written as DNA, the CDR3 is TGCGCCAGCAGCGCGGGCGCCAACACAGGGGCGTACAATGAGCAGTTCTTC. Translating it yields CASSAGANTGAYNEQFF.

This clonotype was seen more than once but under ten times. V is TRBV10-2 and J is TRBJ2-3, with D perhaps TRBD2 (5 bases). V lost 2 bases to trimming and J lost 9 bases, with 12 bases between them. From germline, CDR1 is WSHSY and CDR2 SAAADI. The CDR3 length is 13 residues. CDR3 protein: CASSELGSDTQYF. The CDR3 DNA is TGCGCCAGCAGTGAGCTAGGTAGCGACACGCAGTATTTT.

In its sample, this clonotype was seen many times. The chain has TRBV6-1 and TRBJ1-1; D gene unclear. V was trimmed by 7 bases and J by 4 bases, leaving 13 bases between them. This CDR3 has 13 amino acids. The germline CDR1 and CDR2 sequences are MNHNS and SASEGT. The chain's CDR3 is CASIQMLVTEAFF. The CDR3 DNA follows: TGTGCCAGCATTCAAATGCTAGTCACTGAAGCTTTCTTT.

This clonotype was seen at least ten times. V and J are TRBV7-2 and TRBJ2-2; TRBD2 aligns across 12 bases. The CDR3 extends over 17 amino acids. From germline, CDR1 is SGHTA and CDR2 FQGNSA. V lost 7 bases to trimming and J lost 5 bases; unmatched junction nucleotides: 11. The CDR3 nucleotides are TGTGCCAGCACCCGGAGGACTAGCGGGGAAGGGACCGGGGAGCTGTTTTTT. Protein sequence: CASTRRTSGEGTGELFF.

The V call is TRBV7-9, the J call TRBJ2-7, with D perhaps assigned TRBD1 or TRBD2 (5 bases each). Trimming stripped 4 bases from V and 4 bases from J, with 14 bases between. Germline CDR1 and CDR2: SEHNR and FQNEAQ (reference sequence). CDR3 size: 14 residues. In DNA, the CDR3 is TGTGCCAGCAGCTCCCACGGGGCCTCGTACGAGCAGTACTTC. Protein sequence: CASSSHGASYEQYF. Variable domain in full (rest from reference TRBV7-9 and TRBJ2-7): DTGVSQNPRHKITKRGQNVTFRCDPISEHNRLYWYRQTLGQGPEFLTYFQNEAQLEKSRLLSDRFSAERPKGSFSTLEIQRTEQGDSAMYLCASSSHGASYEQYFGPGTRLTVT.

In the case of this clonotype: The junction shows a germline mismatch at one end, possibly a read error. The genes are TRBV7-2 and TRBJ1-2; D uncertain. CDR3 length: 15 amino acids. The germline CDR1 and CDR2 sequences are SGHTA and FQGNSA. The CDR3 is CASSQSAGRNCGYTF. In DNA, the CDR3 is TGTGCCAGCAGCCAAAGCGCCGGACGGAACTGTGGCTACACCTTC.